This TCR beta chain appears in the sequencing data of a study of CD4 T cells in relation to SARS-CoV-2 and coronaviruses. Study-wide context: The negative reference was HIV-1 Nef peptide pool or peptide-free culture. Study conclusions and caveats: This crossreactivity analysis covered spike protein alone, no other viral proteins.

This clone was counted a few times. What it binds is not known. Trimming took 1 base from V and 5 from J; bases not matched to a gene: 2. The CDR3 has 14 residues. Germline V gene sequence: CDR1 SEHNR, CDR2 FQNEAQ (reference sequence). TCRdb's copy holds only in-frame clones and misses some; the assay was immunoSEQ multiplex PCR. The sample has 26,000 or so clones; around two thirds are singletons. The unexposed donors gave CD4+ T cells in about 2011-2018, prior to COVID-19. After approximately ten days of culture, CD4+ T cells were isolated. PBMCs were plated at a few million per well in IL-2-containing medium. Half the medium was replaced with IL-2 medium on days 3 and 7.

The sample comprised CD4+ T cells from PBMCs, cultured in vitro. The genes are TRBV7-9 and TRBJ1-2; TRBD1 matches 9 bases. This TCR was sampled from a human donor in good health. The CDR3 bases are TGTGCCAGCAGCTTAGTGGGGACAGGGTATGGCTACACCTTC. Translating it yields CASSLVGTGYGYTF.